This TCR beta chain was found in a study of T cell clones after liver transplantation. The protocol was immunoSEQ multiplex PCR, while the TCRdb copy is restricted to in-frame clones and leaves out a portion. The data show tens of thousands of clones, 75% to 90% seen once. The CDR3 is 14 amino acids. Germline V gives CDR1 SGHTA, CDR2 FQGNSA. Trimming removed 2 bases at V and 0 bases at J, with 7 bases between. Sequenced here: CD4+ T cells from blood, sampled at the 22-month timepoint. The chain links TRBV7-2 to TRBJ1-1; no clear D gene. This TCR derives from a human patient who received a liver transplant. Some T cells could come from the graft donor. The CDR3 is CASSLLSMNTEAFF. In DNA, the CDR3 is TGTGCCAGCAGCTTATTAAGCATGAACACTGAAGCTTTCTTT.